Listed below are T cell receptor beta chains from one sample, sequenced in a study of cytomegalovirus exposure and HLA in healthy donors. TCRdb's copy holds only in-frame clones and misses some; the assay was immunoSEQ multiplex PCR. In the table there are under 250,000 clones, around 80% of which are singletons. The specimen sequenced was PBMCs. The receptor set was obtained from a boy younger than 18 in good health and CMV-seronegative. The CDR3 runs from the conserved cysteine through the conserved F or W. The order of the fields is V gene, clone size, J gene, CDR3 protein. Not all rows give a size; the values are once, few, many and, for expanded clones, a class.

V: TRBV2
size: NA
J: TRBJ2-7
CDR3: CASSTRGGYEQYF

V: TRBV7-9
size: NA
J: TRBJ2-5
CDR3: CASSPLWGKLAGARETQYF

V: TRBV5-1
size: few
J: TRBJ2-1
CDR3: CASSSSRGANNEQFF

V: TRBV5-1
size: NA
J: TRBJ2-5
CDR3: CASSSDMETQYF

V: TRBV6-5
size: NA
J: TRBJ2-7
CDR3: CASSPGTPTLYEQYF

V: TRBV7-2
size: NA
J: TRBJ1-3
CDR3: CASSLNGRGILGTIYF

V: TRBV4-1
size: NA
J: TRBJ1-6
CDR3: CASSQEGPGLSNSPLHF

V: TRBV4-1
size: NA
J: TRBJ2-3
CDR3: CASSQRILVLQSTDTQYF

V: TRBV7-3
size: NA
J: TRBJ1-1
CDR3: CASSSTGTHNTEAFF

V: TRBV9
size: NA
J: TRBJ1-2
CDR3: CASSAREGYGYTF

V: TRBV7-9
size: NA
J: TRBJ2-6
CDR3: CASSFSASRKFSGANVLTF

V: TRBV7-2
size: NA
J: TRBJ2-2
CDR3: CASSLAGTRAGELFF

V: TRBV6-1
size: NA
J: TRBJ2-1
CDR3: CASSRIDRGGEQFF

V: TRBV5-4
size: NA
J: TRBJ2-2
CDR3: CASSTGAQGTGELFF

V: TRBV6-6
size: few
J: TRBJ1-5
CDR3: CASSGGTVVSNQPQHF

V: TRBV7-8
size: NA
J: TRBJ2-7
CDR3: CASSPGRGYEQYF

V: TRBV2
size: NA
J: TRBJ2-3
CDR3: CASSPYRQGTDTQYF

V: TRBV13
size: NA
J: TRBJ2-5
CDR3: CASTPRRPVGRYQETQYF

V: TRBV30
size: NA
J: TRBJ1-3
CDR3: CAWRETGWGNTIYF

V: TRBV2
size: NA
J: TRBJ1-3
CDR3: CASTAQGNSGNTIYF

V: TRBV5-1
size: once
J: TRBJ2-7
CDR3: CASSLGQGVVEQYF

V: TRBV5-4
size: NA
J: TRBJ1-2
CDR3: CTSSLGTGDYGYTF

V: TRBV6-1
size: NA
J: TRBJ1-2
CDR3: CASSEAGSNYGYTF

V: TRBV7-9
size: NA
J: TRBJ1-2
CDR3: CSSSTLGGATVEGYTF

V: TRBV7-9
size: NA
J: TRBJ2-5
CDR3: CSSSLRSSGRAGETQYF

V: TRBV2
size: NA
J: TRBJ1-5
CDR3: CASSGRVDQPQHF

V: TRBV27
size: NA
J: TRBJ2-7
CDR3: CASSLAYNGYEQYF

V: TRBV19
size: NA
J: TRBJ2-2
CDR3: CASSGPTSGRAFGELFF

V: TRBV5-1
size: NA
J: TRBJ2-3
CDR3: CASSLSAGRGDTQYF

V: TRBV4-2
size: NA
J: TRBJ1-2
CDR3: CASSQGYAGTDYTYGYTF

V: TRBV21-1
size: NA
J: TRBJ1-2
CDR3: CASSKAGRGGYTF

V: TRBV7-3
size: few
J: TRBJ1-1
CDR3: CASSVTGTAMNTEAFF

V: TRBV7-2
size: NA
J: TRBJ2-2
CDR3: CASSLSVGNPGELFF

V: TRBV9
size: NA
J: TRBJ2-3
CDR3: CASGGGDTQYF

V: TRBV18
size: NA
J: TRBJ1-1
CDR3: CASSPDRGGNTEAFF

V: TRBV5-1
size: NA
J: TRBJ2-2
CDR3: CASSYNPPLAPNTGELFF

V: TRBV7-9
size: NA
J: TRBJ1-5
CDR3: CASSFRDRGQPQHF

V: TRBV2
size: NA
J: TRBJ2-2
CDR3: CASSRTGTGELFF

V: TRBV11-3
size: NA
J: TRBJ1-1
CDR3: CASSLEGGDTEAFF

V: TRBV9
size: NA
J: TRBJ2-1
CDR3: CASSVVGGGQDEQFF

V: TRBV4-2
size: NA
J: TRBJ2-3
CDR3: CASSQGDSGTQYF

V: TRBV5-1
size: NA
J: TRBJ1-1
CDR3: CASCGTVGTEAFF

V: TRBV29-1
size: once
J: TRBJ1-2
CDR3: CSVDKIRRSYGYTF

V: TRBV7-9
size: NA
J: NA
CDR3: CAVAWRATGELFF

V: TRBV30
size: NA
J: TRBJ2-1
CDR3: CAWSRLAGGRDEQFF

V: TRBV11-1
size: NA
J: TRBJ2-1
CDR3: CASSLGGGGKYNEQFF

V: TRBV5-1
size: NA
J: TRBJ1-5
CDR3: CASSWMTGSNQPQHF

V: TRBV6-1
size: NA
J: TRBJ1-3
CDR3: CASREDRVYRNTIYF

V: TRBV11-3
size: NA
J: TRBJ1-2
CDR3: CASSLEAAGGKYGYTF

V: TRBV12-5
size: NA
J: TRBJ1-5
CDR3: CASAPGGELRPQHF

V: TRBV5-4
size: NA
J: TRBJ2-2
CDR3: CASSLADTGELFF

V: TRBV9
size: NA
J: TRBJ1-5
CDR3: CASSVSSFAGPQHF

V: TRBV19
size: NA
J: TRBJ2-5
CDR3: CASSGGGQETQYF

V: TRBV2
size: NA
J: TRBJ2-4
CDR3: CASSDERGGNIQYF

V: TRBV5-1
size: NA
J: TRBJ1-4
CDR3: CASSLLGGQGEKLFF